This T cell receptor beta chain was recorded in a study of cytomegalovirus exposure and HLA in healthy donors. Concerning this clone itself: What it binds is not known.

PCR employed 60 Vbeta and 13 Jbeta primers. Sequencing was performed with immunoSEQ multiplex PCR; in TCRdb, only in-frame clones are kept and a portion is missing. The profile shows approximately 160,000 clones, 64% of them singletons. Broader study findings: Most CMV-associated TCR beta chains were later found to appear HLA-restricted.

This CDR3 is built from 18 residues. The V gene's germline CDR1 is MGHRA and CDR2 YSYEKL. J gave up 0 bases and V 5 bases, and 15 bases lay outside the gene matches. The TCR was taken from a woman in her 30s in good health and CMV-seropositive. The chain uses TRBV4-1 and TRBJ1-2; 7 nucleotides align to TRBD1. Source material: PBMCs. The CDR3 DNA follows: TGCGCCAGCAGCGAAACTCAATGGACCGGGACAGCTAACTATGGCTACACCTTC. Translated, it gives CASSETQWTGTANYGYTF.